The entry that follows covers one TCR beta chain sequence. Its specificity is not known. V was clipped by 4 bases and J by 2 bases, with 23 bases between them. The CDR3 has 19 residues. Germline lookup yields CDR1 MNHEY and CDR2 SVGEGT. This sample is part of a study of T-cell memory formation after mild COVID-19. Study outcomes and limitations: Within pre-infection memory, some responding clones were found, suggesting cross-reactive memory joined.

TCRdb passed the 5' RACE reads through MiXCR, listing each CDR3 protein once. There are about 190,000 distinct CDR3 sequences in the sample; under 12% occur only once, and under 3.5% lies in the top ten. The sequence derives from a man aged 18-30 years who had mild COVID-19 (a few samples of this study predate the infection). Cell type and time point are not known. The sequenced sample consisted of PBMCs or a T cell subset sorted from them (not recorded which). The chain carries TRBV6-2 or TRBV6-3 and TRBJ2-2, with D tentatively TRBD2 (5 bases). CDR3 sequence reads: CASSLRVATTRRNTGELFF. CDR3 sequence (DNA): TGTGCCAGCAGTTTGCGGGTTGCCACCACCAGACGAAACACCGGGGAGCTGTTTTTT.